The clone carrying this T cell receptor beta chain appeared many times. Its antigen is unidentified. The CDR3 is made up of 15 amino acids. V shed 4 bases, J shed 1 base, and the junction held 6 bases outside the gene matches. Germline-derived CDR1 and CDR2 are SGHRS and YFSETQ. This sample stems from a study of neurological immune-mediated disorders. Study as a whole: Multiple sclerosis patients numbering approximately 35 comprised roughly 30 relapsing-remitting and 3 secondary progressive patients. Study-wide results and limits: One related-CDR3 cluster, identified by phylogenetic grouping, held the repertoires of 18 of 34 multiple sclerosis patients and was a possible signature. HTLV-1-associated myelopathy had the most TCR clonal expansion, while multiple sclerosis had the least, a level that fell below healthy controls.

The method for making cDNA was 5'RACE, and it used 10-nucleotide random UMIs. TCRdb ran MiXCR on the 5' RACE reads and lists one entry per CDR3 protein. The sample has tens of thousands of distinct CDR3 sequences, roughly 2% seen once. The V and J genes are TRBV5-1 and TRBJ2-3, with TRBD1 matching over 7 bases. This receptor was obtained from a woman in her 40s with multiple sclerosis. The specimen sequenced was PBMCs. CDR3 nucleotide sequence: TGCGCCAGCAGCATAAGACAGGGAGGCACAGATACGCAGTATTTT. Translation gives CASSIRQGGTDTQYF.